This TCR beta chain was sequenced during a study of cytomegalovirus exposure and HLA in healthy donors (dated by TCRdb to about 2017). Context from the whole study: An earlier analysis of about 560 of the donors reported 250 to 350 Gb of sequence data and around 120 million unique TCR beta sequences obtained from around 190 million T cells. Approximately 300 gigabases of sequencing data and around 80 million unique TCR sequences made up an early release that covered approximately 650 HLA-typed donors. Among the roughly 410 genotyped donors, under 90% belonged to the genetic ancestry cluster associated with self-reported Caucasian donors. The study aimed to test whether cataloging public T cell receptors could reveal signatures of past pathogen exposure. Using immunosequencing, the study profiled T cell repertoires from around 670 subjects and related those repertoires to cytomegalovirus serostatus. Besides the first cohort of 666 subjects, a separate validation cohort made up of 90 to 150 different subjects was used. To predict cytomegalovirus infection status, the study brought together high-throughput TCR immunosequencing, statistical association of individual TCRs with disease status, and machine learning. A later analysis re-analyzed previously published TCR beta repertoires from 666 donors and added high-resolution HLA genotyping to study TCR occurrence patterns. Rather than drawing on any new phenotypic data, the later analysis identified candidate immune exposures from TCR beta sequences and the way those sequences occurred across donors. In an earlier analysis of roughly 600 of the donors, high-throughput TCR beta sequencing was used to judge whether each TCR beta V gene segment behaved as functional or pseudogenic. Donor age, sex, ethnicity and CMV serostatus were compiled together with the repertoire data. Genome-wide SNP genotypes for about 55% of the roughly 670 donors were used in a later genetic analysis, which treated that subset as a discovery cohort. Every repertoire in the discovery cohort had been generated on one and the same sequencing platform. Class I and class II HLA loci were covered by the typing at four-digit resolution. Typing coverage differed by locus: A, B, C, DRB1 and DQB1 were typed in about 620-630 donors, DQA1 in 500 to 550, DPA1 in around 600, and DPB1 in around 440. Roughly 5 DR-DQ haplotypes were handled as single units for association and clustering, since linkage in the cohort was strong. Among about 390 genotyped donors of the cohort, an average of approximately 240,000 unique TCR beta nucleotide sequences were sequenced per donor, roughly a sixth of them non-productive.

Germline trimming amounts to 2 bases on V and 8 bases on J, with 4 as the count of junction bases outside the gene matches. Looking up the germline V gene yields CDR1 SGHTA and CDR2 FQGNSA. From its cysteine to its phenylalanine, the CDR3 spans 14 amino acids. Of the read, only the CDR3 DNA is kept; its 42 bases are in frame from base 1. Note on this clone: Its antigen is currently not known. Base quality data are lacking; no much larger clone is found one base away.

Summary of the overall study and its limitations: Compared with equally common non-associated chains, HLA-associated TCR beta chains in a later analysis were more clonally expanded and had lower generation probabilities. Some IMGT-functional V segments, including TRBV6-2 and TRBV6-3, could not be told apart with the 87-base-pair reads, so those segments were excluded. Several of the top co-occurrence clusters appeared to be linked to parvovirus B19, influenza, CMV and Epstein-Barr virus, according to a later analysis. A further reported finding was that TCR beta sequences accurately predicted the HLA-A and HLA-B alleles for most subjects in the first cohort. An earlier analysis of approximately 500 of the donors showed that most TCR beta V segments appeared in productive rearrangements either about 87% or about 30% of the time, which broadly matched IMGT annotations. In a later genetic analysis, a missense DCLRE1C variant was associated with V-gene and J-gene trimming of TCR beta chains, and the association was replicated in an independent cohort. Most TCR sequences were seen in very few donors, while some public TCRs were found in many individuals. The authors suggested that the approach could potentially be generalized to other disease states and immunological phenotypes. The classifier was reported to diagnose cytomegalovirus status with high specificity and sensitivity in both the original and validation cohorts. In this cohort, only TCR beta chains were sequenced, and detectable features were limited by the absence of alpha or paired-chain data. Compared with the roughly 700-donor mean, donors in an Asian-associated ancestry cluster had fewer N-insertions in productive TCRs, according to a later genetic analysis. For the cohort, immune exposure information was limited to CMV serostatus. In a later analysis, TCR association rates were found to vary across HLA loci, with the most associated TCRs seen for DRB1 alleles and the fewest for HLA-C alleles. Because counts were too low, around 18 rarely observed V segments, including chromosome 9 orphons, were left out of the earlier analysis of 587 of the donors. Most CMV-associated TCR beta chains appeared to be HLA-restricted in a later analysis, and the HLA associations seemed to be driven largely by CMV exposure. Roughly uniform sequencing depth across donors was assumed in presence/absence analyses, although this assumption may not hold. In vitro tests confirmed that three of the cytomegalovirus-associated TCR beta chains recognize cytomegalovirus antigens. A later analysis associated about 17,000 TCR beta sequences with specific HLA alleles at a false discovery rate of 0.05. A cluster of highly shared sequence variants was judged likely to represent a technical artifact of the sequencing pipeline. Because some donors lacked HLA typing at each locus, the association tests relied only on the typed subset. Assigning TCR associations to individual alleles was difficult when HLA alleles, especially DR and DQ, strongly co-occurred. In the study, approximately 160 TCR beta chains were listed as associated with cytomegalovirus. Linkage disequilibrium might explain the correlated functional status among segregating V segments, but an unknown experimental factor could not be ruled out.

The library was generated by the immunoSEQ multiplex PCR assay. For the multiplex PCR, a mixture combining 60 forward primers for TCR Vbeta segments and 13 reverse primers for TCR Jbeta segments was used. Amplification of the CDR3 region of rearranged TCR beta genes was performed with a multiplex PCR assay on genomic DNA. Amplified TCR beta libraries were sequenced as 87-base-pair reads on the Illumina HiSeq System. The paper's processing steps were these. A later analysis counted 65 million to 90 million unique TCR beta chains across the 640 or so repertoires, and roughly 10 million of these chains were shared by at least two donors. To remove PCR and sequencing errors, raw reads were error-corrected and collapsed into unique sequences using a nearest-neighbor algorithm that merged closely related sequences. CDR3 sequences were aligned to IMGT reference sequences to assign V, D and J gene segments. For a sequence to be retained, a match of at least six nucleotides was required to both a V gene segment and a J gene segment. Rearrangements were classified as productive when the CDR3 lacked stop codons and remained in frame with V and J, and all other rearrangements were classified as non-productive. CDR3 was defined by IMGT convention, running from the second conserved V-encoded cysteine to the conserved J-encoded phenylalanine. The earlier analysis of a few hundred of the donors excluded sequences that lacked an unambiguous match to a single V gene segment. In an earlier analysis of roughly 500 of the donors, V segments were called functional above 56.7% productive rearrangements and were called segregating when the between-donor standard deviation exceeded 5%. A statistical classification framework was built for diagnosing cytomegalovirus status from the catalog of TCR beta chain sequences. In a later analysis, V and J genes were assigned by comparing TCR nucleotide sequences against IMGT/GENE-DB human TR gene sequences. A later analysis assigned CDR3 sequences and most-parsimonious VDJ recombination scenarios with the TCRdist pipeline. In a later analysis, every TCR beta chain was defined by the combination of its CDR3 amino acid sequence and its V-gene family, and reads without a unique V-gene family were dropped. As a way to deal with suspected cross-contamination and a sequencing artifact, a later analysis dropped 640 or so nucleotide sequences that were highly shared and had low generation probability. A later analysis calculated a clonal expansion index for each public chain from normalized within-repertoire ranks of inferred template counts. In a later analysis, generation probabilities were computed with a VDJ recombination model fitted to out-of-frame rearrangements, and the resulting probabilities were checked against IGoR. Hypergeometric tests were used in a later analysis to score TCR-TCR, TCR-HLA and TCR-CMV co-occurrence, with a repertoire-size bias correction applied to the TCR pairs. To estimate false discovery rates, a later analysis permuted the HLA or CMV assignments 20 times. In a later analysis, co-occurring TCRs were grouped with DBSCAN, and TCRdist sequence similarity was added when clustering was performed within HLA-allele-positive subsets. Repertoires with fewer than 30,000 or more than 120,000 public chains, plus five repertoires with anomalous nucleotide sharing, were excluded from co-occurrence clustering. The table comes from immuneACCESS by way of TCRdb, which keeps in-frame sequences with V and J called. Part of the clones is missing from these tables; in studies checked, under half for an unresolved V gene and the rest for unknown reasons. The V and J calls and clone size were taken over from that table, and D and trimming were inferred from the DNA. The sample yields approximately 150,000 clones; 80% were counted once. The ten largest clones take up 8% to 10% of the sample.

The cohort was made up of approximately 670 healthy bone marrow donors. At the time of sampling, all cohort members were nominally healthy, though unrecorded immune exposures were likely present. The donor tested CMV seropositive, placing the donor among the 250 to 350 seropositive members of the cohort. Each donor provided a peripheral blood sample, and peripheral blood mononuclear cells were used for TCR beta sequencing. The Qiagen DNeasy Blood Extraction Kit was used to extract genomic DNA from the blood cell samples. This sequence was found in a man younger than 30 in good health and CMV-seropositive. The sample consisted of PBMCs. The chain is encoded by TRBV7-2 joined to TRBJ1-4; TRBD1 fits 8 bases in the junction. The DNA reads as follows: TGTGCCAGCAGCTTACAGGGGGCACGAGAAAAACTGTTTTTT. It encodes CASSLQGAREKLFF.